The entry below describes one TCR beta chain. Its antigen is unknown. The V end lost 6 bases, the J end lost 5 bases, and 11 bases lay between the germline ends. The CDR3 is 13 residues long. The V gene's germline CDR1 is SGHTA and CDR2 FQGTGA. This sample stems from a study of T cells in Graves' hyperthyroidism and ophthalmopathy. Study context: Once the initial diagnosis was made, peripheral blood was obtained before any treatment. Study conclusions and caveats: Using 13 V-J features, a model discriminated ophthalmopathy from stable hyperthyroidism.

Amplified TCR beta CDR3 regions came from RNA transcripts. In the first-round RT-PCR of the TCR CDR3, the HTBI primer set was used. TCRdb re-analysed the multiplex PCR reads in MiXCR, keeping a single row per CDR3 protein. The repertoire holds roughly 96,000 distinct CDR3 sequences, around 50% seen once, with 27% in the top ten. The chain recombines TRBV7-3 with TRBJ1-5; D unresolved. This clonotype was obtained from a woman between 40 and 55 years old with Graves' hyperthyroidism. Specimen: blood. The CDR3 loop reads CASSQLYDQPQHF. In DNA, the CDR3 is TGTGCCAGCAGTCAACTGTACGATCAGCCCCAGCATTTT.